Following are 10 T cell receptor beta chains from one sample sequenced in a study of Ad26.COV2.S vaccination and SARS-CoV-2 variants. As for treatment: around 19 received Ad26.COV2.S at low or high dose, single or two shots; roughly five received placebo; per-sample allocation not given. Samples analyzed were those drawn on day 63 after the first vaccine or placebo injection. The table came from immunoSEQ multiplex PCR; TCRdb's copy has only in-frame clones and leaves some out. The sample records fewer than 400,000 clones, over 80% being singletons. The source was peripheral blood, collected in a trial of Ad26.COV2.S vaccine versus placebo. Receptor source: a person between 18 and 65 years old who received the Ad26.COV2.S COVID-19 vaccine or a placebo.

This chain links TRBV18 with TRBJ1-2; the D is unclear. V was cut by 2 bases and J by 8 bases, with 18 bases left in between. The germline V gene has CDR1 KGHSH and CDR2 LQKENI. The CDR3 has 15 amino acids. In nucleotides, the CDR3 is TGTGCCAGCTCACCAATCGGAAAGGGCACAACAGGCTACACCTTC. Its protein is CASSPIGKGTTGYTF.

V gene TRBV2 combines with J gene TRBJ2-3, with D unresolved. The V end lost 7 bases, the J end lost 2 bases, and 10 bases lay between the germline ends. This CDR3 is built from 13 residues. Germline CDR1 SNHLY, CDR2 FYNNEI. The CDR3 DNA reads TGTGCCAGCAAGGGCGGATCCACAGATACGCAGTATTTT. Translating gives CASKGGSTDTQYF.

This chain uses TRBV24-1 with TRBJ2-1; 10 positions match TRBD2. The CDR3 totals 15 residues. After removal of 11 bases from V and 10 bases from J, the junction contained 16 bases not matched to a gene. CDR1 is KGHDR, CDR2 SFDVKD, per germline. CDR3 sequence: CASSVNSGGLVEQFF. The CDR3 DNA reads TGTGCCAGCAGCGTGAATAGCGGGGGGCTGGTGGAGCAGTTCTTC.

The chain is built from TRBV29-1 and TRBJ1-2; D may be TRBD1 (5 bases). The CDR3 runs to 14 residues. The germline V and J ends were trimmed by 4 bases and 0 bases, with 12 bases remaining between them. Germline V CDR1 and CDR2: SQVTM, ANQGSEA. The CDR3 protein is CSVVPRGANYGYTF. Written as DNA, the CDR3 is TGCAGCGTTGTTCCAAGGGGAGCTAACTATGGCTACACCTTC.

Only a few counts were recorded for this clone. The V call is TRBV18, the J call TRBJ1-5, with D hard to call. This CDR3 has 14 residues. The germline V gene encodes CDR1 KGHSH and CDR2 LQKENI. Trimming removed 5 bases at V and 5 bases at J, with 13 bases between. CDR3: CASSAAGGYQPQHF. For the CDR3, the DNA is TGTGCCAGCTCAGCGGCGGGTGGTTATCAGCCCCAGCATTTT.

The chain employs TRBV28 and TRBJ1-5; 7 bases fit TRBD1. Trimming cost V 2 bases and J 6 bases; bases outside gene matches: 7. This CDR3 spans 15 amino acids. Looked up from germline, CDR1 is MDHEN and CDR2 is SYDVKM. The CDR3 DNA is TGTGCCAGCAGTTTACGGCAGGGGGGCGGTCAGCCCCAGCATTTT. Its translation is CASSLRQGGGQPQHF.

This clone was counted a single time. The gene calls are TRBV14 and TRBJ2-7, with D possibly TRBD2 on 6 matching bases. The V gene lost 3 bases and the J gene lost 10 bases, with 13 bases spanning the gap. The CDR3 sequence is 12 residues long. In germline, CDR1 is SGHDN, CDR2 FVKESK. The CDR3 coding sequence is TGTGCCAGCAGCCATGGAGGGGCGGGACAGTACTTC. This translates into CASSHGGAGQYF.

About this clone itself: A read error may produce the germline difference seen at one junction end. The chain recombines TRBV28 with TRBJ2-5; 11 positions agree with TRBD2. The CDR3 contains 15 residues. Germline V gives CDR1 MDHEN, CDR2 SYDVKM. This chain's CDR3 is CASSLWTSGQGTQYF. In DNA form, the CDR3 reads TGTGCCAGCAGTCTATGGACTAGCGGGCAAGGGACCCAGTACTTC.

This clone was seen once. The V gene is TRBV28, the J gene TRBJ1-4; D is possibly TRBD1 (5 bases). Germline V lookup: CDR1 MDHEN, CDR2 SYDVKM. This CDR3 comprises 14 residues. The V end was cut by 5 bases, the J end by 7 bases, with 14 bases between. CDR3 amino acids: CASSRRAGTEKLFF. CDR3 DNA: TGTGCCAGCAGTCGAAGAGCCGGGACTGAAAAACTGTTTTTT. Filled out from reference TRBV28 and TRBJ1-4, the complete variable domain reads DVKVTQSSRYLVKRTGEKVFLECVQDMDHENMFWYRQDPGLGLRLIYFSYDVKMKEKGDIPEGYSVSREKKERFSLILESASTNQTSMYLCASSRRAGTEKLFFGSGTQLSVL.

This clone was seen once. V gene TRBV18 combines with J gene TRBJ1-5; 8 bases map to TRBD1. The germline V gene has CDR1 KGHSH and CDR2 LQKENI. V lost 3 bases, J lost 4 bases, and 5 bases stayed unmatched. This CDR3 contains 15 residues. The CDR3 DNA sequence: TGTGCCAGCTCACCTTCAGGGGGCCTAAATCAGCCCCAGCATTTT. Translated: CASSPSGGLNQPQHF.